This TCR beta chain was identified during a study of blood T cell repertoires in COVID-19. The repertoire was sequenced with immunoSEQ multiplex PCR; TCRdb's copy has only in-frame clones and lacks some. The sample yields about 100,000 clones, roughly 86% seen once. CDR1 is SGHRS, CDR2 YFSETQ, per germline. With V trimmed by 4 bases and J by 1 base, 4 bases remained unmatched. The length of the CDR3 is 16 residues. The sequence was obtained from a man aged 35-49 years with active or convalescent COVID-19. Material: peripheral blood. The chain couples TRBV5-1 to TRBJ1-5; 11 nucleotides match TRBD1. CDR3 region: CASSLGTGGSNQPQHF. The CDR3 coding sequence is TGCGCCAGCAGCCTCGGGACAGGGGGGAGCAATCAGCCCCAGCATTTT. The whole variable domain, remainder taken from reference TRBV5-1 and TRBJ1-5, is KAGVTQTPRYLIKTRGQQVTLSCSPISGHRSVSWYQQTPGQGLQFLFEYFSETQRNKGNFPGRFSGRQFSNSRSEMNVSTLELGDSALYLCASSLGTGGSNQPQHFGDGTRLSIL.